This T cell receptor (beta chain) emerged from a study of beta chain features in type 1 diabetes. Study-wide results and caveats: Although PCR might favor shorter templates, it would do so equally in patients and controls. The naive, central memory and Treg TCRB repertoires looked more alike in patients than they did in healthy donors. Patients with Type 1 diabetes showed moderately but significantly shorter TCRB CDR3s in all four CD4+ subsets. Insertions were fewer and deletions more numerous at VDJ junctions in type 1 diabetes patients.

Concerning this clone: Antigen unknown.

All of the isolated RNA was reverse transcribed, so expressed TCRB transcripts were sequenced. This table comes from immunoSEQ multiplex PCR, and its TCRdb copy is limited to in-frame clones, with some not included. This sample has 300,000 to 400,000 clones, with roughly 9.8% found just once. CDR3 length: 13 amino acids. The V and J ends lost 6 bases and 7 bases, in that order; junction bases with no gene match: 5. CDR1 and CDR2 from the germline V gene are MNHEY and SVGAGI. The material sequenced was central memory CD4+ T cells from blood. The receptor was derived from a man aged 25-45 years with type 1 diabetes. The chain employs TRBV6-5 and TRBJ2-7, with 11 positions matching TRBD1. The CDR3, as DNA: TGTGCCAGCAGGGACAGGGGGCAGAGTGAGCAGTACTTC. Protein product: CASRDRGQSEQYF.